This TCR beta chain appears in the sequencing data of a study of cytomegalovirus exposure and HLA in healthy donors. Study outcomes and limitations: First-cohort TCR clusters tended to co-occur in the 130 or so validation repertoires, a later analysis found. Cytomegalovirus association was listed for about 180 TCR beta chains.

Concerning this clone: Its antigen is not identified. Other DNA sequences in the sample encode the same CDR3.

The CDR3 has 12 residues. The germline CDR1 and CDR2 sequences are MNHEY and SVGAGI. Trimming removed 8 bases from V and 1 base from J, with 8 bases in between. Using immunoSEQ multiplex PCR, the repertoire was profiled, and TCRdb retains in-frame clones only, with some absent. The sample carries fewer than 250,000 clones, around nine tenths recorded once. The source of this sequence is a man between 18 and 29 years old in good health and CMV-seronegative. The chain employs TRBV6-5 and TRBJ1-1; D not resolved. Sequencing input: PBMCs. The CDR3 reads CASSGRNTEAFF. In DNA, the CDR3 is TGTGCCAGCTCTGGGCGGAACACTGAAGCTTTCTTT.